The 32 T cell receptor beta chains below all came from one sample that was sequenced in a study of TIL therapy for anti-PD-1-resistant metastatic lung cancer. The immunoSEQ assay was v3. The repertoire was sequenced with immunoSEQ multiplex PCR; TCRdb's copy has only in-frame clones and lacks some. Of tens of thousands of clones in the sample, about 80% are singletons; the top ten hold about 5%. Specified time point: pre-treatment sample, taken before nivolumab and TIL therapy. This material consisted of blood, taken at baseline. The source is a woman aged 30-85 years with non-small cell lung cancer.

This clone is labeled as medium-sized. This rearrangement joins TRBV7-9 to TRBJ2-3; D ambiguous. V lost 1 base, J lost 0 bases, and 5 bases lay in between. From germline, CDR1 is SEHNR and CDR2 FQNEAQ (reference sequence). The CDR3 contains 14 residues. CDR3 sequence reads: CASSLDKSTDTQYF. For the CDR3, the DNA is TGTGCCAGCAGCTTAGACAAGAGCACAGATACGCAGTATTTT. The whole variable domain, remainder taken from reference TRBV7-9 and TRBJ2-3, is DTGVSQNPRHKITKRGQNVTFRCDPISEHNRLYWYRQTLGQGPEFLTYFQNEAQLEKSRLLSDRFSAERPKGSFSTLEIQRTEQGDSAMYLCASSLDKSTDTQYFGPGTRLTVL.

The chain recombines TRBV6-1 with TRBJ1-4; 7 bases match TRBD1. The CDR3 runs 15 residues. V lost 0 bases and J lost 4; bases outside the gene matches: 2. The V gene's germline CDR1 is MNHNS and CDR2 SASEGT. CDR3 loop: CASSEAAGGNEKLFF. The CDR3 DNA sequence: TGTGCCAGCAGTGAAGCCGCAGGGGGTAATGAAAAACTGTTTTTT.

The chain joins TRBV28 to TRBJ1-5, with D possibly TRBD1 on 6 matching bases. The CDR3 runs to 14 residues. Trimming took off 8 bases at V and 2 bases at J, with 13 bases between the two ends. Looked up from germline, CDR1 is MDHEN and CDR2 is SYDVKM. CDR3 sequence (DNA): TGTGCCAGCGTGGACAGCAGCCGCAATCAGCCCCAGCATTTT. This codes for CASVDSSRNQPQHF.

The genes are TRBV30 and TRBJ1-6, with TRBD1 identical over 9 bases. The CDR3 has 13 amino acids. The J segment lost 9 bases and the V segment lost 5 bases, leaving 5 bases of the junction unmatched. The germline V gene has CDR1 GTSNPN and CDR2 SVGIG (reference sequence). The CDR3 here is CAWEGTGTSPLHF. The DNA for the CDR3 is TGTGCCTGGGAAGGGACAGGGACTTCACCCCTCCACTTT.

This clone was picked up a small number of times. This rearrangement joins TRBV11-2 to TRBJ1-1, with TRBD1 as a possible D gene (5 bases). V gave up 1 base and J gave up 3 bases, with 6 bases separating them. CDR3 length equals 13 residues. The V gene's germline CDR1 is SGHAT and CDR2 FQNNGV. CDR3 nucleotides: TGTGCCAGCAGCTTAGTGGGGGACACTGAAGCTTTCTTT. Translation gives CASSLVGDTEAFF.

This rearrangement joins TRBV6-5 to TRBJ2-3; TRBD1 might be the D (5 bases). Germline values: CDR1 MNHEY, CDR2 SVGAGI. V shed 0 bases and J shed 3 bases, with 10 bases lying between them. CDR3 size: 15 residues. The CDR3 DNA is TGTGCCAGCAGTTACTCGAAGGGGTTTACAGATACGCAGTATTTT. Translated: CASSYSKGFTDTQYF.

This clone was detected only a few times. CDR3 DNA sequence: TGTGCCAGCTCACCAGAAGGGGATTCACCCCTCCACTTT. It codes for CASSPEGDSPLHF. This sequence joins TRBV18 and TRBJ1-6, with D perhaps TRBD1 (5 bases). Deletions cut 2 bases from V and 8 bases from J, with 7 bases between. Germline values: CDR1 KGHSH, CDR2 LQKENI. The CDR3 spans 13 residues.

The chain employs TRBV5-1 and TRBJ2-7, with TRBD1 matching over 9 bases. V dropped 4 bases and J dropped 2; count of bases not matched to a gene: 4. The CDR3 sequence is 14 residues long. Germline assignment: CDR1 SGHRS and CDR2 YFSETQ. CDR3 nucleotide sequence: TGCGCCAGCAGCGTCCGGGACAGGGCCTACGAGCAGTACTTC. As protein: CASSVRDRAYEQYF.

The genes are TRBV11-2 and TRBJ1-3; D ambiguous. Germline V gives CDR1 SGHAT, CDR2 FQNNGV. The CDR3 totals 13 residues. V was shortened by 0 bases and J by 5 bases, with 5 bases between the two germline ends. The CDR3 spells CASSLDLRNTIYF. The CDR3 coding sequence is TGTGCCAGCAGCTTAGATTTGAGAAACACCATATATTTT.

This rearrangement joins TRBV11-2 to TRBJ2-5, with TRBD2 identical over 10 bases. Germline CDR1 reads SGHAT; CDR2 reads FQNNGV. V was clipped by 1 base and J by 5 bases; unmatched bases: 10. The CDR3 runs 17 residues. The CDR3 spells CASSLGRLAGVRETQYF. The CDR3 DNA reads as TGTGCCAGCAGCTTAGGAAGGCTAGCGGGAGTCCGGGAGACCCAGTACTTC.

In its sample, this clone was seen a few times. This chain uses TRBV2 with TRBJ1-6, with TRBD1 identical over 11 bases. Germline V CDR1 and CDR2: SNHLY, FYNNEI. The CDR3 totals 15 residues. V lost 4 bases, J lost 8 bases, and 4 bases stayed unmatched. The CDR3 bases are TGTGCCAGCAGTGTACCGGGACAGGGGGATTCACCCCTCCACTTT. Its protein is CASSVPGQGDSPLHF.

V is TRBV7-9 and J is TRBJ2-5; D might be TRBD1 (6 bases). CDR1 SEHNR and CDR2 FQNEAQ come from the germline V gene (reference sequence). With 6 bases removed from V and 5 bases from J, the gap between germline ends came to 13 bases. The CDR3 has 13 residues. The CDR3 sequence is CASRTGTTETQYF. The CDR3 DNA reads TGTGCCAGCAGAACCGGGACAACTGAGACCCAGTACTTC.

The V and J genes are TRBV5-4 and TRBJ2-7; D might be TRBD2 (6 bases). This CDR3 spans 13 amino acids. V gave up 0 bases and J gave up 3 bases, with 7 bases separating them. The germline CDR1 and CDR2 sequences are SGHNT and YYREEE (reference sequence). CDR3 protein: CASSLVGGYEQYF. DNA of the CDR3: TGTGCCAGCAGCTTGGTGGGGGGCTACGAGCAGTACTTC.

The genes are TRBV7-2 and TRBJ2-7; the D is unclear. Germline values: CDR1 SGHTA, CDR2 FQGNSA. The V and J ends lost 1 base and 10 bases respectively, with 14 bases between them. The CDR3 loop spans 13 amino acids. The CDR3 DNA reads as TGTGCCAGCAGCTTAGGAAACTCCGGAGCCCAGTACTTC. As protein: CASSLGNSGAQYF.

The V call is TRBV5-6, the J call TRBJ2-1, with 8 bases matching TRBD1. The germline V gene encodes CDR1 SGHDT and CDR2 YYEEEE. This CDR3 comprises 16 residues. The V segment lost 0 bases and the J segment 0 bases; nucleotides outside the gene matches: 2. The CDR3 coding sequence is TGTGCCAGCAGCTTGGACAGGGGGGTCTCCTACAATGAGCAGTTCTTC. This codes for CASSLDRGVSYNEQFF.

This chain uses TRBV20-1 with TRBJ1-1; D is unclear. V lost 3 bases and J 8 bases, leaving 10 bases between the germline ends. The CDR3 is made up of 11 amino acids. CDR1 DFQATT and CDR2 SNEGSKA come from the germline V gene (reference sequence). CDR3 region: CSASSLAEAFF. CDR3 sequence (DNA): TGCAGTGCTAGCAGTTTGGCAGAAGCTTTCTTT.

The chain carries TRBV27 and TRBJ1-1; D call uncertain. This CDR3 spans 14 amino acids. CDR1 MNHEY and CDR2 SMNVEV come from the germline V gene (reference sequence). Trimming removed 5 bases from V and 1 base from J, with 11 bases in between. The CDR3 DNA is TGTGCCAGCAGTCCCTTGTGGCCGAACACTGAAGCTTTCTTT. Translated: CASSPLWPNTEAFF.

The CDR3, as DNA: TGTGCCAGCAGCTCCTACACAGGGAGCACTGAAGCTTTCTTT. Translating gives CASSSYTGSTEAFF. The V call is TRBV7-2, the J call TRBJ1-1; D may be TRBD1 (6 bases). This CDR3 spans 14 amino acids. The ends were cut back, 4 bases at V and 4 bases at J, with 13 bases in the middle. Germline-derived CDR1 and CDR2 are SGHTA and FQGNSA.

In this sample, this clone turned up a few times. This chain joins TRBV19 and TRBJ1-2, with D possibly being TRBD1 (5 bases). The CDR3 consists of 14 residues. The V end lost 0 bases, the J end lost 2 bases, and 7 bases lay between the germline ends. CDR1 is LNHDA and CDR2 is SQIVND in the germline V gene (reference sequence). CDR3 protein: CASSIEGVNYGYTF. For the CDR3, the DNA is TGTGCCAGTAGTATAGAAGGGGTCAACTATGGCTACACCTTC.

The CDR3 protein is CASSVAAGANYGYTF. CDR3 in DNA: TGTGCCAGCAGCGTAGCCGCCGGAGCTAACTATGGCTACACCTTC. V is TRBV9 and J is TRBJ1-2; D is ambiguous. Trimming shortened V by 0 bases and J by 0 bases, and 9 bases separated the two germline ends. Per the germline V gene, CDR1 is SGDLS and CDR2 is YYNGEE. The CDR3 is 15 amino acids.

V gene TRBV2 combines with J gene TRBJ1-6; tentative D call: TRBD1 (5 bases). CDR1 and CDR2 from the germline V gene are SNHLY and FYNNEI. V was clipped by 7 bases and J by 14 bases, with 24 bases between them. This CDR3 comprises 15 residues. The CDR3 reads CASTELAGKGGTLHF. DNA of the CDR3: TGTGCCAGCACCGAACTGGCAGGGAAGGGAGGCACCCTCCACTTT. The entire variable domain, with the rest obtained from reference TRBV2 and TRBJ1-6, is as follows: EPEVTQTPSHQVTQMGQEVILRCVPISNHLYFYWYRQILGQKVEFLVSFYNNEISEKSEIFDDQFSVERPDGSNFTLKIRSTKLEDSAMYFCASTELAGKGGTLHFGNGTRLTVT.

The gene calls are TRBV5-6 and TRBJ2-3, with D possibly matching TRBD1 (6 bases). This CDR3 has 16 amino acids. Trimming pared 0 bases from V and 0 bases from J, leaving 11 bases between. Germline V CDR1 and CDR2: SGHDT, YYEEEE. The CDR3, as DNA: TGTGCCAGCAGCTTGGCCGGACAGCATAGCACAGATACGCAGTATTTT. Translated: CASSLAGQHSTDTQYF.

The chain carries TRBV7-8 and TRBJ2-1, with 11 positions matching TRBD1. Trimming at V came to 3 bases and at J to 9 bases, leaving 13 bases not matched to a gene. Per germline, CDR1 SGHVS and CDR2 FQNEAQ. The CDR3 length is 17 residues. CDR3 nucleotides: TGTGCCAGCAGCTTGGGGGTCCCGGGACAGGGGGTTTCTGAGCAGTTCTTC. This encodes CASSLGVPGQGVSEQFF.

The rearrangement joins TRBV11-3 to TRBJ1-4; the D is unclear. Germline V gene sequence: CDR1 SGHNT, CDR2 YENEEA. The length of the CDR3 is 15 residues. V was pared by 5 bases and J by 8 bases, with 18 bases between. CDR3 protein: CASSLAEGVKEKLFF. CDR3 in DNA: TGTGCCAGCAGCCTAGCGGAGGGAGTCAAGGAAAAACTGTTTTTT.

The chain carries TRBV15 and TRBJ2-3, with TRBD2 identical over 7 bases. Losses at the gene ends were 1 base for V and 6 bases for J; bases not matched to a gene: 1. Germline CDR1 LNHNV, CDR2 YYDKDF (reference sequence). CDR3 length: 13 residues. The CDR3 is CATSRVGGDTQYF. CDR3 bases: TGTGCCACCAGCAGAGTGGGGGGGGATACGCAGTATTTT.

The rearrangement uses TRBV19 and TRBJ1-1; a weak D match, TRBD1 (6 bases). The CDR3 extends over 14 amino acids. Trimming took off 6 bases at V and 4 bases at J, with 15 bases between the two ends. The V gene's germline CDR1 is LNHDA and CDR2 SQIVND (reference sequence). The CDR3 DNA follows: TGTGCCAGTAGGGCCTACGCGGGGGCCACTGAAGCTTTCTTT. It specifies CASRAYAGATEAFF.

The chain employs TRBV5-1 and TRBJ2-5; D is perhaps TRBD2 (7 bases). Judging by the DNA end, TRBJ2-7 fits better; the J call may be wrong. From germline, CDR1 is SGHRS and CDR2 YFSETQ. This CDR3 is built from 15 residues. This CDR3 reads CASSAQGLSSYEQYF. In DNA, the CDR3 is TGCGCCAGCAGCGCACAGGGACTAAGCTCCTACGAGCAGTACTTC.

The chain is built from TRBV30 and TRBJ2-3; 7 bases are shared with TRBD1. J gave up 7 bases and V 4 bases, and 14 bases lay outside the gene matches. Per germline, CDR1 GTSNPN and CDR2 SVGIG (reference sequence). This CDR3 is built from 15 residues. CDR3 sequence reads: CAWTDRVRSWHTQYF. CDR3 DNA: TGTGCCTGGACAGACAGGGTGAGGAGCTGGCATACGCAGTATTTT.

The rearrangement joins TRBV5-1 to TRBJ2-5; TRBD2 is a possible D gene (5 bases). V was cut by 0 bases and J by 0 bases, with 6 bases left in between. This CDR3 region has 14 residues. From germline, CDR1 is SGHRS and CDR2 YFSETQ. The CDR3 loop reads CASSLGGYQETQYF. The CDR3, as DNA: TGCGCCAGCAGCTTGGGCGGGTACCAAGAGACCCAGTACTTC.

The chain recombines TRBV5-8 with TRBJ2-7; a weak D match, TRBD1 (5 bases). Germline V gene lookup returns CDR1 SGHTS and CDR2 YDEGEE. V shed 4 bases and J shed 2 bases, with 16 bases lying between them. The CDR3 runs to 15 residues. CDR3: CASSIGHLPTYEQYF. DNA for the CDR3: TGTGCCAGCAGCATCGGACACTTACCTACCTACGAGCAGTACTTC.

The CDR3 loop is CASSLGTSQETQYF. For the CDR3, the DNA is TGTGCCAGCAGTTTAGGGACAAGTCAAGAGACCCAGTACTTC. The rearrangement uses TRBV28 and TRBJ2-5; D is perhaps TRBD1 (6 bases). V lost 2 bases to trimming and J lost 2 bases, with 9 bases between them. Germline V gene lookup returns CDR1 MDHEN and CDR2 SYDVKM. The CDR3 is made up of 14 amino acids.

This clone was found once. The chain carries TRBV4-1 and TRBJ2-3, with no clear D. Germline CDR1 reads MGHRA; CDR2 reads YSYEKL. This CDR3 region has 16 residues. V gave up 4 bases and J gave up 0 bases, with 14 bases separating them. This CDR3 reads CASSRGRYSSTDTQYF. CDR3 coding DNA: TGCGCCAGCAGCCGCGGACGCTACAGTAGCACAGATACGCAGTATTTT.